Each of the 4 T cell receptor beta chains below was sequenced from the same sample in a study of cytomegalovirus exposure and HLA in healthy donors. PCR involved 60 Vbeta and 13 Jbeta primers. Generated by immunoSEQ multiplex PCR, the TCRdb table keeps only in-frame clones and is missing some. The profile shows around 150,000 clones, roughly 74% of them singletons. Input material: PBMCs. These receptors were taken from a man aged 18 to 29 in good health and CMV-seropositive.

This chain joins TRBV9 and TRBJ2-5; 9 bases are a match to TRBD2. CDR1 and CDR2 from the germline V gene are SGDLS and YYNGEE. Trimming cost V 0 bases and J 3 bases; bases outside gene matches: 6. CDR3 length: 16 residues. In DNA form, the CDR3 reads TGTGCCAGCAGCGTAGGTCAAGCGGGAGGTAAAGAGACCCAGTACTTC. Translating it yields CASSVGQAGGKETQYF.

The chain has TRBV9 and TRBJ2-4, with 7 bases aligning to TRBD1. This CDR3 spans 16 amino acids. Germline-derived CDR1 and CDR2 are SGDLS and YYNGEE. V lost 3 bases and J lost 9; bases outside the gene matches: 15. The CDR3 DNA sequence: TGTGCCAGCAGCGCAGGCATAGCGTTGGCAGGGGGCATTCAGTACTTC. Its translation: CASSAGIALAGGIQYF. Supplemented by reference TRBV9 and TRBJ2-4, the full variable domain reads DSGVTQTPKHLITATGQRVTLRCSPRSGDLSVYWYQQSLDQGLQFLIQYYNGEERAKGNILERFSAQQFPDLHSELNLSSLELGDSALYFCASSAGIALAGGIQYFGAGTRLSVL.

The chain carries TRBV28 and TRBJ2-3, with 9 bases that match TRBD2. Germline CDR1 and CDR2: MDHEN and SYDVKM. V lost 2 bases and J lost 4; bases outside the gene matches: 1. This CDR3 is built from 14 residues. The DNA of the CDR3 is TGTGCCAGCAGTTTACTAGCGGGACCAGATACGCAGTATTTT. Translated, it gives CASSLLAGPDTQYF.

The genes are TRBV28 and TRBJ2-5; D gene ambiguous. The germline CDR1 and CDR2 sequences are MDHEN and SYDVKM. Between the trimmed V and J ends, which lost 6 bases and 4 bases, there was a span of 6 bases. The length of the CDR3 is 11 residues. The CDR3 region is CASSLGETQYF. The CDR3 DNA follows: TGTGCCAGCAGCCTAGGAGAGACCCAGTACTTC.